These 32 T cell receptor beta chains share one sample of origin, sequenced in a study of glioma-infiltrating T cells. TCR alpha and beta CDR3 regions were amplified from RNA using iRepertoire nested multiplex PCR. TCRdb re-analysed the multiplex PCR reads in MiXCR, keeping a single row per CDR3 protein. The sample lists a few thousand distinct CDR3 sequences, about two fifths occurring once. The source material was glioma tissue, nonneoplastic brain tissue, or PBMCs (not recorded which). These TCRs come from a human donor with low-grade glioma or glioblastoma, undergoing nonglioma brain surgery, or in good health (not recorded which).

This clonotype was observed a few times. This may stem from a read error, because a much larger clone lies one nucleotide away. Here the CDR3 DNA reads TGTGCCAGCAGCACTAAGGAGAGCGGCACCGGGGAGCTGTTTTTT. This encodes CASSTKESGTGELFF. The rearrangement links TRBV7-8 to TRBJ2-2, with a tentative D call TRBD2 (5 bases). Germline lookup yields CDR1 SGHVS and CDR2 FQNEAQ. V was shortened by 5 bases and J by 4 bases, with 14 bases between the two germline ends. The CDR3 is 15 amino acids.

This clonotype is medium-sized (0.01 to 0.1%) by share. The J gene is TRBJ1-1, the V gene TRBV18; D unclear. CDR1 is KGHSH and CDR2 is LQKENI in the germline V gene. The CDR3 covers 11 residues. V was trimmed by 5 bases and J by 1 base, leaving 2 bases between them. The CDR3 protein is CASSSNTEAFF. Written as DNA, the CDR3 is TGTGCCAGCTCATCGAACACTGAAGCTTTCTTT.

This clonotype ranks as medium-sized. This chain joins TRBV11-2 and TRBJ2-3; D unclear. The CDR3 runs to 13 residues. Trimming pared 10 bases from V and 2 bases from J, leaving 13 bases between. Germline lookup yields CDR1 SGHAT and CDR2 FQNNGV. DNA for the CDR3: TGTGCCATTCCCGGCGGTGTCACAGATACGCAGTATTTT. Protein: CAIPGGVTDTQYF.

Sample share makes this clonotype medium-sized. CDR3 sequence: CASSLSPGVGMNTEAFF. The CDR3 DNA is TGTGCCAGCAGTTTAAGCCCGGGCGTGGGGATGAACACTGAAGCTTTCTTT. The J gene is TRBJ1-1, the V gene TRBV28; no definite D call. The germline gives CDR1 MDHEN, CDR2 SYDVKM. The V gene lost 2 bases and the J gene lost 0 bases, with 16 bases spanning the gap. This CDR3 contains 17 residues.

Turning to this clonotype: A much larger clone lies one base from this, so it may be a read error. V is TRBV5-5 and J is TRBJ2-7; D remains ambiguous. The V end lost 4 bases, the J end lost 2 bases, and 13 bases lay between the germline ends. The CDR3 runs to 14 residues. CDR1 and CDR2 (germline): SGHKS, YYEKEE (reference sequence). DNA of the CDR3: TGTGCCAGCAGCCTTAACTCAGCGACCTACGAGCAGTACTTC. This codes for CASSLNSATYEQYF. Full variable domain (rest looked up from reference TRBV5-5 and TRBJ2-7): DAGVTQSPTHLIKTRGQQVTLRCSPISGHKSVSWYQQVLGQGPQFIFQYYEKEERGRGNFPDRFSARQFPNYSSELNVNALLLGDSALYLCASSLNSATYEQYFGPGTRLTVT.

The table lists this clonotype with many counts. V gene TRBV10-3 combines with J gene TRBJ1-2; 9 bases agree with TRBD1. CDR3 length: 10 residues. The germline gives CDR1 ENHRY, CDR2 SYGVKD. CDR3 sequence reads: CATGGDGYTF. The CDR3 DNA is TGTGCTACAGGGGGCGATGGCTACACCTTC.

This clonotype is medium-sized within its sample. The chain links TRBV7-2 to TRBJ2-7; 10 bases are shared with TRBD2. CDR3 size: 14 residues. Germline values: CDR1 SGHTA, CDR2 FQGNSA. Trimming removed 5 bases from V and 2 bases from J; junction bases left unmatched: 3. The CDR3 sequence is CASSPSGSPYEQYF. Here the CDR3 DNA reads TGTGCCAGCAGCCCTAGCGGGAGCCCCTACGAGCAGTACTTC.

This clonotype was detected many times. The chain couples TRBV6-1 to TRBJ2-7; 14 bases are a match to TRBD2. The CDR3 sequence is 15 residues long. Germline V lookup: CDR1 MNHNS, CDR2 SASEGT. J gave up 6 bases and V 6 bases, and 7 bases lay outside the gene matches. The CDR3 sequence is CASSSGTSGSPEQYF. Here the CDR3 DNA reads TGTGCCAGCAGCTCCGGGACTAGCGGGAGCCCCGAGCAGTACTTC.

This clonotype was recorded a few times. One base away lies a much larger clone, so this may be a sequencing read error. The rearrangement uses TRBV5-4 and TRBJ2-1; maybe TRBD2 (5 bases). Germline-derived CDR1 and CDR2 are SGHNT and YYREEE (reference sequence). The CDR3 loop spans 12 amino acids. In DNA form, the CDR3 reads TGTGCCAGCAGCCGGACTGACAATGGGCAGTTCTTC. Its protein product is CASSRTDNGQFF. The full variable domain, with the rest looked up from reference TRBV5-4 and TRBJ2-1, is ETGVTQSPTHLIKTRGQQVTLRCSSQSGHNTVSWYQQALGQGPQFIFQYYREEENGRGNFPPRFSGLQFPNYSSELNVNALELDDSALYLCASSRTDNGQFFGPGTRLTVL.

In its sample, this clonotype is medium-sized. This rearrangement joins TRBV27 to TRBJ1-2, with 10 bases identical to TRBD1. This CDR3 region has 13 residues. The junction had 0 bases not matched to a gene; V was cut back by 2 bases and J by 6 bases. Germline lookup yields CDR1 MNHEY and CDR2 SMNVEV (reference sequence). The DNA for the CDR3 is TGTGCCAGCAGTTTAGGGACAGGGGATGGCTACACCTTC. This encodes CASSLGTGDGYTF.

This clonotype rates as medium-sized. The J gene is TRBJ2-7, the V gene TRBV27, with D hard to call. With 4 bases removed from V and 0 bases from J, the gap between germline ends came to 7 bases. CDR3 size: 13 residues. In germline, CDR1 is MNHEY, CDR2 SMNVEV (reference sequence). The DNA for the CDR3 is TGTGCCAGCAGTTCCCTGGGCTCCTACGAGCAGTACTTC. Its translation: CASSSLGSYEQYF.

This clonotype was seen repeatedly, ten times or more. This chain uses TRBV19 with TRBJ1-1; no clear D. The CDR3 spans 13 residues. Germline V CDR1 and CDR2: LNHDA, SQIVND (reference sequence). The V and J ends lost 3 bases and 4 bases respectively, with 9 bases between them. The CDR3 protein is CASSIKGVTEAFF. The CDR3 DNA sequence: TGTGCCAGTAGTATTAAGGGAGTCACTGAAGCTTTCTTT. The full variable domain, completed using reference TRBV19 and TRBJ1-1, is DGGITQSPKYLFRKEGQNVTLSCEQNLNHDAMYWYRQDPGQGLRLIYYSQIVNDFQKGDIAEGYSVSREKKESFPLTVTSAQKNPTAFYLCASSIKGVTEAFFGQGTRLTVV.

This chain uses TRBV20-1 with TRBJ2-7; D is undetermined. Between the trimmed V and J ends, which lost 1 base and 3 bases, there was a span of 1 base. The CDR3 runs 10 residues. Looked up from germline, CDR1 is DFQATT and CDR2 is SNEGSKA (reference sequence). This CDR3 reads CSARGYEQYF. The CDR3 nucleotides read TGCAGTGCTAGAGGCTACGAGCAGTACTTC.

This clonotype was seen more than once but under ten times. The V and J genes are TRBV29-1 and TRBJ2-2; D is uncertain. The CDR3 consists of 11 residues. The V end was cut by 6 bases, the J end by 4 bases, with 6 bases between. The germline V gene encodes CDR1 SQVTM and CDR2 ANQGSEA. CDR3 residues: CSVSTTGELFF. The CDR3 bases are TGCAGCGTCTCAACCACCGGGGAGCTGTTTTTT.

As for this clonotype: At one end the junction does not follow the germline gene, possibly because of a read error. This rearrangement joins TRBV6-1 to TRBJ2-2; D unresolved. This CDR3 has 11 amino acids. CDR1 and CDR2 (germline): MNHNS, SASEGT. The CDR3 DNA is TGTACCAGCAGACCCGGCGGGGAGCTGTTTTTT. It encodes CTSRPGGELFF.

This clonotype was seen ten or more times. At one end, the junction sequence differs from germline, possibly due to a read error. The chain has TRBV4-1 and TRBJ1-1; possible D gene TRBD1, 5 bases. Germline V CDR1 and CDR2: MGHRA, YSYEKL. This CDR3 comprises 12 residues. CDR3: CASSQVGGEALF. CDR3 DNA: TGCGCCAGCAGCCAAGTTGGGGGGGAAGCTCTCTTT.

This clonotype qualifies as large. V and J are TRBV20-1 and TRBJ2-3, with a tentative D call TRBD1 (5 bases). The V and J ends lost 3 bases and 0 bases respectively, with 13 bases between them. This CDR3 contains 15 residues. Germline assignment: CDR1 DFQATT and CDR2 SNEGSKA (reference sequence). The CDR3 DNA is TGCAGTGCTAGTCTTTTTGGGGCTAGCACAGATACGCAGTATTTT. Translation: CSASLFGASTDTQYF.

This clonotype is judged medium-sized. The V gene is TRBV7-9, the J gene TRBJ2-1; possibly TRBD1 for D (7 bases). This CDR3 is 15 amino acids long. V was shortened by 5 bases and J by 7 bases, with 18 bases between the two germline ends. Germline V gene sequence: CDR1 SEHNR, CDR2 FQNEAQ (reference sequence). The CDR3 reads CASSRQGGSSNEQFF. The CDR3 nucleotides are TGTGCCAGCAGCCGACAGGGAGGCAGTTCTAATGAGCAGTTCTTC.

Here the CDR3 reads CATVAGTSGTETQYF. CDR3 bases: TGTGCCACCGTGGCCGGGACTAGCGGTACAGAGACCCAGTACTTC. V is TRBV15 and J is TRBJ2-3; 11 bases agree with TRBD2. The DNA end lines up better with TRBJ2-5; the J call may be wrong. Germline CDR1 reads LNHNV; CDR2 reads YYDKDF (reference sequence). The CDR3 runs 15 residues.

Remarks on this clonotype: Since a much larger clone is just one base distant, this may be a read error. This chain links TRBV5-4 with TRBJ2-7; no firm D call. V lost 4 bases and J lost 2, with 13 bases in between. This CDR3 has 14 residues. CDR1 and CDR2 from the germline V gene are SGHNT and YYREEE (reference sequence). CDR3 residues: CASSLEKGPYEQYF. DNA for the CDR3: TGTGCCAGCAGCCTGGAGAAAGGTCCCTACGAGCAGTACTTC.

The rearrangement uses TRBV6-2 or TRBV6-3 and TRBJ2-3; 9 bases align to TRBD2. V was pared by 4 bases and J by 11 bases, with 13 bases of the junction left unmatched. CDR1 MNHEY and CDR2 SVGEGT come from the germline V gene. The CDR3 totals 15 residues. The CDR3 bases are TGTGCCAGCAGTTTTGGCTCTAGCGGGGCTGCTATGCAGTATTTT. Amino acids: CASSFGSSGAAMQYF.

This clonotype was seen at least ten times. The rearrangement uses TRBV7-9 and TRBJ2-5, with a possible D match to TRBD2 (6 bases). Trimming removed 3 bases at V and 7 bases at J, with 12 bases between. The CDR3 covers 13 residues. Germline assignment: CDR1 SEHNR and CDR2 FQNEAQ (reference sequence). The CDR3 is CASSFDVGGTQYF. CDR3 in DNA: TGTGCCAGCAGCTTTGACGTCGGGGGGACCCAGTACTTC.

Sample share makes this clonotype medium-sized (0.01 to 0.1%). The rearrangement uses TRBV7-8 and TRBJ2-3; tentatively, D is TRBD1 or TRBD2 (5 bases each). V lost 5 bases and J lost 6, with 12 bases in between. In germline, CDR1 is SGHVS, CDR2 FQNEAQ. The CDR3 loop spans 13 amino acids. CDR3 loop: CASSLGRRDTQYF. CDR3 nucleotides: TGTGCCAGCAGCCTGGGGCGGAGGGATACGCAGTATTTT.

As for this clonotype: One junction end does not reproduce the germline sequence, and a read error may be involved. The V gene is TRBV4-1, the J gene TRBJ2-1; D not certain. Germline lookup yields CDR1 MGHRA and CDR2 YSYEKL. The CDR3 extends over 15 amino acids. CDR3 loop: CASSQDKQEYNEKFF. The CDR3 coding sequence is TGCGCCAGCAGCCAAGATAAACAAGAATACAATGAGAAGTTCTTC.

This clonotype was seen many times. The J gene is TRBJ1-4, the V gene TRBV7-9; unclear D gene. V gave up 4 bases and J gave up 6 bases, with 6 bases separating them. This CDR3 is built from 12 residues. Germline V CDR1 and CDR2: SEHNR, FQNEAQ (reference sequence). CDR3 loop: CASSSWDEKLFF. As DNA, the CDR3 is TGTGCCAGCAGCTCCTGGGATGAAAAACTGTTTTTT.

This clonotype is medium-sized within its sample. The genes are TRBV7-9 and TRBJ2-1; the D gene is possibly TRBD2 (6 bases). Germline V lookup: CDR1 SEHNR, CDR2 FQNEAQ (reference sequence). The CDR3 sequence is 13 residues long. V lost 5 bases to trimming and J lost 11 bases, with 16 bases between them. CDR3 DNA sequence: TGTGCCAGCAGCGAAGCTGGAGGGGTTAAGCAGTTCTTC. It specifies CASSEAGGVKQFF.

About this clonotype: At one end the junction does not follow the germline gene, possibly because of a read error. The rearrangement uses TRBV6-5 and TRBJ1-3, with TRBD1 as a possible D gene (5 bases). The CDR3 extends over 14 amino acids. CDR1 MNHEY and CDR2 SVGAGI come from the germline V gene. CDR3 sequence: CASSLPRAGNTLYF. The CDR3 DNA reads as TGTGCTAGCAGTTTACCCAGGGCTGGAAATACGCTCTATTTT.

By proportion, this clonotype is medium-sized. The V and J genes are TRBV28 and TRBJ1-4; D is uncertain. CDR3 length: 13 residues. Trimming pared 8 bases from V and 3 bases from J, leaving 10 bases between. Per germline, CDR1 MDHEN and CDR2 SYDVKM. CDR3 residues: CASVAWSNEKLFF. The CDR3 nucleotides are TGTGCCAGCGTGGCGTGGTCTAATGAAAAACTGTTTTTT.

In regard to this clonotype: The junction departs from the called germline gene at one end, perhaps through a read error. This chain connects TRBV15 to TRBJ2-3; D is ambiguous. This CDR3 spans 13 amino acids. Germline V gene data show CDR1 as LNHNV and CDR2 as YYDKDF (reference sequence). The CDR3 DNA reads TGTGCCACCAGCAGAGATGAGGCAGATACGGAGTATTTT. This gives the protein CATSRDEADTEYF.

Points on this clonotype: This is likely a read error, given that the CDR3 carries no conserved phenylalanine or tryptophan at its end. The rearrangement joins TRBV6-5 to TRBJ1-2; 7 nucleotides line up with TRBD1. Per germline, CDR1 MNHEY and CDR2 SVGAGI. CDR3 size: 15 residues. Here the CDR3 reads CARSYTQTGHYGYTL. The CDR3 DNA reads TGTGCCAGAAGTTACACCCAGACAGGGCACTATGGCTACACCCTC.

This clonotype has only one observation. J is TRBJ2-1 and V is TRBV20-1; 9 positions match TRBD2. The CDR3 has 14 amino acids. Germline V gene sequence: CDR1 DFQATT, CDR2 SNEGSKA (reference sequence). The J segment lost 10 bases and the V segment lost 4 bases, leaving 11 bases of the junction unmatched. As DNA, the CDR3 is TGCAGTGCTACGACTAGCGGAGAACCCCACGAGCAGTTCTTC. Translating gives CSATTSGEPHEQFF.

Concerning this clonotype itself: The junction does not match germline at one end; this may be a read error. The gene calls are TRBV10-2 and TRBJ1-5; D remains unclear. The CDR3 is made up of 16 amino acids. Germline V gene data show CDR1 as WSHSY and CDR2 as SAAADI. The CDR3 is CASSGSPGNSNHPQHF. CDR3 nucleotide sequence: TGCGCCAGCAGTGGGTCACCTGGTAATAGCAATCATCCCCAGCATTTT.